The rows below give T cell receptor beta chains drawn from one sample of a study of CD8+ T cells in alopecia areata. Profiled with immunoSEQ multiplex PCR; TCRdb holds only in-frame clones, not every one. The table lists 150,000 to 200,000 clones, roughly 60% of them singletons. Specimen: CD4+ T cells sorted from blood, collected at week 24, from a patient treated with tofacitinib. These receptor sequences come from a human donor with alopecia areata. Both conserved end residues are part of each CDR3. D genes are given only for firm matches. Clone size is shown for a subset of rows, as once, few, many or a class of expanded clone.

CDR3aa	CDR3nt	len	d_gene	j_gene	v_gene	abundance
CASDGNYGYTF	TGTGCCAGCGACGGGAACTATGGCTACACCTTC	11	NA	TRBJ1-2	TRBV19	NA
CASSSLGAEAFF	TGTGCCAGCAGCTCCTTGGGAGCTGAAGCTTTCTTT	12	NA	TRBJ1-1	TRBV6-6	NA
CSGTDRYSYEQYF	TGCAGCGGGACAGACAGGTACTCCTACGAGCAGTACTTC	13	NA	TRBJ2-7	TRBV29-1	few
CASSLEGPMSGNEQFF	TGTGCCAGCAGCTTAGAGGGGCCGATGTCGGGGAATGAGCAGTTCTTC	16	NA	TRBJ2-1	TRBV7-9	NA
CSVRGPYEQYF	TGCAGCGTACGGGGGCCCTACGAGCAGTACTTC	11	NA	TRBJ2-7	TRBV29-1	NA
CASRSGTADPTGELFF	TGCGCCAGCAGAAGCGGGACAGCCGACCCTACCGGGGAGCTGTTTTTT	16	NA	TRBJ2-2	TRBV4-1	few
CASSLRGEDTEAFF	TGTGCCAGCAGCTTAAGGGGGGAGGACACTGAAGCTTTCTTT	14	NA	TRBJ1-1	TRBV13	many
CASSWTGTENTEAFF	TGTGCCAGCAGCTGGACCGGGACAGAGAACACTGAAGCTTTCTTT	15	TRBD1	TRBJ1-1	TRBV5-6	NA
CASSLGGEYNEQFF	TGTGCCAGCAGCTTAGGGGGGGAGTACAATGAGCAGTTCTTC	14	NA	TRBJ2-1	TRBV7-2	few
CASSQGGRTEAFF	TGTGCCAGCTCCCAGGGGGGACGGACTGAAGCTTTCTTT	13	TRBD1	TRBJ1-1	TRBV6-1	NA
CSVDQGEKLFF	TGCAGCGTTGACCAGGGTGAAAAACTGTTTTTT	11	NA	TRBJ1-4	TRBV29-1	NA
CSVEFPRETQYF	TGCAGCGTTGAATTCCCGCGGGAGACCCAGTACTTC	12	NA	TRBJ2-5	TRBV29-1	NA
CASSSGTGVYGQPQHF	TGTGCCAGCAGCTCCGGGACAGGGGTGTATGGTCAGCCCCAGCATTTT	16	TRBD1	TRBJ1-5	TRBV5-6	NA
CSVARAVDTEAFF	TGCAGCGTTGCAAGGGCCGTGGACACTGAAGCTTTCTTT	13	NA	TRBJ1-1	TRBV29-1	once
CASSKGQVTSYEQYF	TGTGCCAGCAGCAAGGGACAGGTGACCTCCTACGAGCAGTACTTC	15	TRBD1	TRBJ2-7	TRBV13	NA
CASSVGASYEQYF	TGTGCCAGCAGCGTAGGGGCATCCTACGAGCAGTACTTC	13	NA	TRBJ2-7	TRBV9	NA
CAWSVMWDEQFF	TGTGCCTGGAGTGTCATGTGGGATGAGCAGTTCTTC	12	NA	TRBJ2-1	TRBV30	NA
CAWRVTAYYGYTF	TGTGCCTGGAGGGTGACAGCCTACTATGGCTACACCTTC	13	NA	TRBJ1-2	TRBV30	NA
CASSWGQRNTEAFF	TGTGCCAGCAGCTGGGGACAGAGGAACACTGAAGCTTTCTTT	14	TRBD1	TRBJ1-1	TRBV5-6	NA
CASSQGDRDGGYTF	TGCGCCAGCAGCCAAGGAGACAGGGACGGAGGCTACACCTTC	14	TRBD1	TRBJ1-2	TRBV4-1	NA
CASSEDRTTNEKLFF	TGTGCCAGCAGTGAGGACCGAACAACTAATGAAAAACTGTTTTTT	15	NA	TRBJ1-4	TRBV2	few
CSVSRADEQFF	TGCAGCGTCTCCAGGGCAGATGAGCAGTTCTTC	11	NA	TRBJ2-1	TRBV29-1	NA
CASSAARAGELFF	TGTGCCAGCAGTGCCGCCCGCGCCGGGGAGCTGTTTTTT	13	NA	TRBJ2-2	TRBV6-5	NA
CAWRDYNSPLHF	TGTGCCTGGAGGGACTATAATTCACCCCTCCACTTT	12	NA	TRBJ1-6	TRBV30	NA
CASSQDQGRSNQPQHF	TGTGCCAGCAGCCAAGATCAGGGAAGGAGCAATCAGCCCCAGCATTTT	16	NA	TRBJ1-5	TRBV4-2	NA
CASSVSGTEARGYTF	TGTGCCAGCAGCGTTTCTGGGACTGAGGCTCGAGGCTACACCTTC	15	NA	TRBJ1-2	TRBV9	NA
CSVDSDRDYGYTF	TGCAGCGTTGACTCGGACAGGGACTATGGCTACACCTTC	13	TRBD1	TRBJ1-2	TRBV29-1	NA
CASREGSGANVLTF	TGTGCCAGCAGGGAGGGGTCTGGGGCCAACGTCCTGACTTTC	14	NA	TRBJ2-6	TRBV6-5	NA
CASSPRITRYEQYF	TGTGCCAGCAGTCCTCGAATCACCCGGTACGAGCAGTACTTC	14	NA	TRBJ2-7	TRBV28	NA
CASSYGAATNEKLFF	TGTGCCAGCAGTTACGGGGCTGCAACTAATGAAAAACTGTTTTTT	15	NA	TRBJ1-4	TRBV6-5	NA
CASSQAFGSPLHF	TGCGCCAGCAGCCAAGCTTTTGGTTCACCCCTCCACTTT	13	NA	TRBJ1-6	TRBV4-3	NA
CASSFALGYEQFF	TGTGCCAGCAGTTTCGCCCTAGGGTATGAGCAGTTCTTC	13	NA	TRBJ2-1	TRBV27	NA
CASSSPLKSGYTF	TGTGCCAGCAGTTCCCCACTTAAGAGCGGCTACACCTTC	13	NA	TRBJ1-2	TRBV6-1	few